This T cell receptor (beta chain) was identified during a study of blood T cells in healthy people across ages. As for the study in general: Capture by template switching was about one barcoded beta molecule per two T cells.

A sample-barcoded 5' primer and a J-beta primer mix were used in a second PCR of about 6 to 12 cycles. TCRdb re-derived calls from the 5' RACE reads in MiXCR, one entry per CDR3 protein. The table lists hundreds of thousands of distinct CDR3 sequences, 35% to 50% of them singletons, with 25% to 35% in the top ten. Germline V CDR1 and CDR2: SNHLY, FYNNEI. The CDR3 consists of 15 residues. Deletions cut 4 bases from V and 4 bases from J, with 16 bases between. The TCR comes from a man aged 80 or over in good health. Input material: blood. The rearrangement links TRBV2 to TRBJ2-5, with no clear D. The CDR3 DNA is TGTGCCAGCAGTGGCGAGGCCTCACCGTCAGAGACCCAGTACTTC. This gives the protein CASSGEASPSETQYF. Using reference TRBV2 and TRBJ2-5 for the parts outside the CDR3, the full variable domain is EPEVTQTPSHQVTQMGQEVILRCVPISNHLYFYWYRQILGQKVEFLVSFYNNEISEKSEIFDDQFSVERPDGSNFTLKIRSTKLEDSAMYFCASSGEASPSETQYFGPGTRLLVL.